This passage covers 3 T cell receptor beta chains from one sample sequenced in a study of shared clonotypes between healthy human individuals (dated by TCRdb to the early 2020s). For the CD8 naive samples, CD45RO-negative cells were positively selected for CCR7, yielding a CD45RA+CCR7+ population from which TemRA cells were excluded. Library prep was done by the immunoSEQ multiplex PCR assay. TCRdb re-hosts the immuneACCESS table, in-frame sequences only. Its copies lack some clones; in the studies checked, an unresolved V gene accounts for under half of them, and the cause for the rest is not known. The table for this sample lists 560,000 or so clones; around 96% of them were counted only once. About 0.11% of the sample belongs to the ten largest clones. Material: naive CD8+ T cells sorted from blood. What the cell subset or site label conveys for this sample: CD45RA+CCR7+. The receptor source for this set is a woman aged 25 to 39 in good health.

The V call is TRBV19, the J call TRBJ1-1; weak D call: TRBD1 (5 bases). Germline values: CDR1 LNHDA, CDR2 SQIVND (reference sequence). V dropped 5 bases and J dropped 1 base, with 20 bases sitting between them. This CDR3 has 17 amino acids. Written as DNA, the CDR3 is TGTGCCAGTAGTGCATGGCAGGGTTTGCGGGAGAACACTGAAGCTTTCTTT. Its translation is CASSAWQGLRENTEAFF.

This sequence joins TRBV19 and TRBJ2-7, with 9 bases aligning to TRBD1. This CDR3 is 15 amino acids long. V shed 5 bases, J shed 0 bases, and the junction held 5 bases outside the gene matches. Germline CDR1 and CDR2: LNHDA and SQIVND (reference sequence). The CDR3 loop reads CASSGGTGSSYEQYF. The CDR3 DNA sequence: TGTGCCAGTAGTGGAGGGACAGGGAGCTCCTACGAGCAGTACTTC. The entire variable domain, with the rest obtained from reference TRBV19 and TRBJ2-7, is as follows: DGGITQSPKYLFRKEGQNVTLSCEQNLNHDAMYWYRQDPGQGLRLIYYSQIVNDFQKGDIAEGYSVSREKKESFPLTVTSAQKNPTAFYLCASSGGTGSSYEQYFGPGTRLTVT.

The chain is built from TRBV19 and TRBJ1-5; unclear D gene. Germline lookup yields CDR1 LNHDA and CDR2 SQIVND (reference sequence). The CDR3 is 15 residues long. Trimming pared 3 bases from V and 4 bases from J, leaving 13 bases between. CDR3 loop: CASSITVYFNQPQHF. Written as DNA, the CDR3 is TGTGCCAGTAGTATCACAGTGTACTTTAATCAGCCCCAGCATTTT.